The 14 T cell receptor beta chains below come from one sample, sequenced in a study of regulatory T cells in long-lasting Graves disease. Stated time point: newly diagnosed GD, antithyroid drugs for less than 3 months. TCR sequences were obtained from RNA taken from PBMCs. Building of the TCR beta libraries involved iRepertoire HTBI primers and Arm-PCR of CDR3 regions. TCRdb re-called the multiplex PCR reads with MiXCR, one entry per CDR3 protein. The table has roughly 500,000 distinct CDR3 sequences, around 11% seen once; the top ten hold about 8.3%. In addition, the sample was reused for a study of T cells in Graves' hyperthyroidism and ophthalmopathy.

Sequenced material: peripheral blood mononuclear cells (PBMCs), taken at new diagnosis, from a patient treated with antithyroid drugs. The receptors derive from a woman aged 25 to 39 with Graves disease.

This clonotype was counted ten times or more. The CDR3 coding sequence is TGTGCCAGCAGCTTCCGGGACGGAAATGAAAAACTGTTTTTT. It encodes CASSFRDGNEKLFF. The genes are TRBV7-9 and TRBJ1-4; D might be TRBD1 (5 bases). Germline CDR1 and CDR2: SEHNR and FQNEAQ (reference sequence). This CDR3 comprises 14 residues. V was shortened by 3 bases and J by 5 bases, with 10 bases between the two germline ends. The entire variable domain, with the rest obtained from reference TRBV7-9 and TRBJ1-4, is as follows: DTGVSQNPRHKITKRGQNVTFRCDPISEHNRLYWYRQTLGQGPEFLTYFQNEAQLEKSRLLSDRFSAERPKGSFSTLEIQRTEQGDSAMYLCASSFRDGNEKLFFGSGTQLSVL.

The chain employs TRBV13 and TRBJ2-1; 8 bases agree with TRBD2. Germline-derived CDR1 and CDR2 are PRHDT and FYEKMQ (reference sequence). The CDR3 runs 20 residues. Trimming at V came to 4 bases and at J to 0 bases, leaving 17 bases not matched to a gene. The CDR3 DNA sequence: TGTGCCAGCAGCTGGCGACTATCGGGAGGGCCCTCTAGCTCCTACAATGAGCAGTTCTTC. It encodes CASSWRLSGGPSSSYNEQFF.

This chain joins TRBV6-1 and TRBJ1-2, with TRBD1 identical over 7 bases. Trimming at V came to 6 bases and at J to 8 bases, leaving 6 bases not matched to a gene. The CDR3 extends over 12 amino acids. Germline V CDR1 and CDR2: MNHNS, SASEGT. CDR3: CASRAQGNGYTF. CDR3 nucleotide sequence: TGTGCCAGCAGGGCACAGGGGAACGGCTACACCTTC.

This clonotype was observed many times. This chain links TRBV10-3 with TRBJ1-6, with TRBD1 matching over 9 bases. Trimming removed 10 bases from V and 7 bases from J; junction bases left unmatched: 5. The CDR3 loop spans 13 amino acids. Germline CDR1 is ENHRY and CDR2 is SYGVKD. CDR3 DNA: TGTGCCACGGGGACAGGGCAGAATTCACCCCTCCACTTT. It specifies CATGTGQNSPLHF.

This clonotype was seen at least ten times. The gene calls are TRBV24-1 and TRBJ2-5; D gene ambiguous. Germline lookup yields CDR1 KGHDR and CDR2 SFDVKD. The V and J ends lost 4 bases and 4 bases respectively, with 3 bases between them. CDR3 length equals 11 residues. The CDR3 DNA reads as TGTGCCACCAGTGAGGGAGAGACCCAGTACTTC. Encoded protein: CATSEGETQYF.

This clonotype was observed at least ten times. V and J are TRBV6-1 and TRBJ1-5; D is ambiguous. This CDR3 is 12 amino acids long. Germline assignment: CDR1 MNHNS and CDR2 SASEGT. The ends were cut back, 5 bases at V and 4 bases at J, with 6 bases in the middle. The CDR3 region is CASSHQNQPQHF. The CDR3 DNA reads as TGTGCCAGCAGTCATCAAAATCAGCCCCAGCATTTT.

This clonotype has ten or more counts. V is TRBV27 and J is TRBJ1-5, with D possibly TRBD1 on 6 matching bases. The CDR3 sequence is 15 residues long. Germline V gene sequence: CDR1 MNHEY, CDR2 SMNVEV (reference sequence). Trimming removed 3 bases at V and 1 base at J, with 10 bases between. In nucleotides, the CDR3 is TGTGCCAGCAGTTTCCAGGGGCCGAGCAATCAGCCCCAGCATTTT. Translation: CASSFQGPSNQPQHF.

This clonotype was detected many times. The chain links TRBV7-6 to TRBJ2-3, with TRBD1 matching over 7 bases. The CDR3 covers 16 residues. Trimming at V came to 3 bases and at J to 0 bases, leaving 6 bases not matched to a gene. From germline, CDR1 is SGHVS and CDR2 FNYEAQ. The CDR3 DNA sequence: TGTGCCAGCAGCTTCTTGGACAGGTCGAGCACAGATACGCAGTATTTT. This gives the protein CASSFLDRSSTDTQYF.

This clonotype was observed at least ten times. The rearrangement links TRBV11-2 to TRBJ2-7, with 8 positions matching TRBD2. This CDR3 comprises 13 residues. The V and J ends lost 6 bases and 4 bases, in that order; junction bases with no gene match: 5. Per the germline V gene, CDR1 is SGHAT and CDR2 is FQNNGV. The CDR3 sequence: CASSWTSLYEQYF. The DNA for the CDR3 is TGTGCCAGCAGTTGGACTAGCCTTTACGAGCAGTACTTC.

This clonotype was seen ten or more times. The chain joins TRBV7-8 to TRBJ2-5; 7 positions agree with TRBD1. After removal of 5 bases from V and 0 bases from J, the junction contained 9 bases not matched to a gene. Germline assignment: CDR1 SGHVS and CDR2 FQNEAQ. The CDR3 contains 16 residues. The CDR3 sequence is CASSTWTGRYQETQYF. The CDR3 nucleotides are TGTGCCAGCAGCACCTGGACAGGAAGGTACCAAGAGACCCAGTACTTC.

This clonotype was counted at least ten times. The rearrangement uses TRBV15 and TRBJ2-7, with D possibly TRBD1 on 6 matching bases. Trimming stripped 0 bases from V and 3 bases from J, with 12 bases between. Germline CDR1 LNHNV, CDR2 YYDKDF (reference sequence). The CDR3 is 15 amino acids. Here the CDR3 DNA reads TGTGCCACCAGCAGAGAAGGGACATCTAACTACGAGCAGTACTTC. This sequence encodes CATSREGTSNYEQYF.

This clonotype was found many times. This sequence joins TRBV7-8 and TRBJ2-5; 10 bases line up with TRBD2. Trimming removed 5 bases from V and 0 bases from J; junction bases left unmatched: 6. This CDR3 region has 16 residues. CDR1 is SGHVS and CDR2 is FQNEAQ in the germline V gene. The CDR3 DNA reads TGTGCCAGCAGCCCAGGACTAGCGGAGTACCAAGAGACCCAGTACTTC. As protein: CASSPGLAEYQETQYF.

This clonotype has ten or more counts. This chain links TRBV4-3 with TRBJ2-5, with 7 bases fitting TRBD1. The CDR3 is made up of 15 amino acids. The germline V gene encodes CDR1 LGHNA and CDR2 YSLEER. Losses at the gene ends were 3 bases for V and 1 base for J; bases not matched to a gene: 5. CDR3 in DNA: TGCGCCAGCAGCCAGCAGACAGGGCGCCAAGAGACCCAGTACTTC. Translating gives CASSQQTGRQETQYF.

This clonotype was detected many times. The chain links TRBV20-1 to TRBJ1-2, with D perhaps matching TRBD1 (5 bases). This CDR3 contains 14 residues. Germline V gene lookup returns CDR1 DFQATT and CDR2 SNEGSKA (reference sequence). Trimming shortened V by 1 base and J by 0 bases, and 9 bases separated the two germline ends. The CDR3 coding sequence is TGCAGTGCTAGAGGCCTGACAGCTAACTATGGCTACACCTTC. Translated, it gives CSARGLTANYGYTF.